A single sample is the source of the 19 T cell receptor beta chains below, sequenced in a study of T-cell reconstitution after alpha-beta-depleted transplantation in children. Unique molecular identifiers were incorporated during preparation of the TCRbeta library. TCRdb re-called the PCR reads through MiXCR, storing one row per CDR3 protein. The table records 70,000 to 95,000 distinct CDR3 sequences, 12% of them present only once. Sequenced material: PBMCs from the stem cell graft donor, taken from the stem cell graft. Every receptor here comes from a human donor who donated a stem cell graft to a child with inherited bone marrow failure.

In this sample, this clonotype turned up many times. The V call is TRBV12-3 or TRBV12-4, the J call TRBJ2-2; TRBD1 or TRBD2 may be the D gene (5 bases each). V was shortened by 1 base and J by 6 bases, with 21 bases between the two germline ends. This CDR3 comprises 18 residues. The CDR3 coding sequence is TGTGCCAGCAGTTTAGACGCTCCGGGACGGCCATGGTCCGGGGAGCTGTTTTTT. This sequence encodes CASSLDAPGRPWSGELFF.

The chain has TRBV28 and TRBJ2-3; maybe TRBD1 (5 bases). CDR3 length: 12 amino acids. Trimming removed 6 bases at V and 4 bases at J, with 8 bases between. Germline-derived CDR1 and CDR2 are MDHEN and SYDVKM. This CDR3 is CASSQGPDTQYF. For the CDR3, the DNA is TGTGCCAGCAGCCAGGGTCCAGATACGCAGTATTTT.

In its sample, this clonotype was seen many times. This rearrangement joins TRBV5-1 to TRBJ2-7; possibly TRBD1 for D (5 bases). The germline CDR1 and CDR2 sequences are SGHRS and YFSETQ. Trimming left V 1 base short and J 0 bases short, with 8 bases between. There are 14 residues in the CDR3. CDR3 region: CASSLQGASYEQYF. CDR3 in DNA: TGCGCCAGCAGCTTGCAGGGCGCCTCCTACGAGCAGTACTTC. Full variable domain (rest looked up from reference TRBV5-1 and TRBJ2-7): KAGVTQTPRYLIKTRGQQVTLSCSPISGHRSVSWYQQTPGQGLQFLFEYFSETQRNKGNFPGRFSGRQFSNSRSEMNVSTLELGDSALYLCASSLQGASYEQYFGPGTRLTVT.

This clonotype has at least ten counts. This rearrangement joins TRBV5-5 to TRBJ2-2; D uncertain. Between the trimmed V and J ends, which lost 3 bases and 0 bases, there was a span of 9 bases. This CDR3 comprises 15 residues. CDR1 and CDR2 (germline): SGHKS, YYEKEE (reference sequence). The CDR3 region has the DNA TGTGCCAGCAGCTACGACCCGACGAACACCGGGGAGCTGTTTTTT. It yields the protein CASSYDPTNTGELFF.

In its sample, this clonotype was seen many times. The CDR3 region has the DNA TGCGCCAGCAGCCAATTGAAGGACACCTCCTACGAGCAGTACTTC. It translates to CASSQLKDTSYEQYF. The J gene is TRBJ2-7, the V gene TRBV4-3, with D maybe TRBD1 (5 bases). CDR1 LGHNA and CDR2 YSLEER come from the germline V gene. The CDR3 has 15 residues. Trimming removed 2 bases at V and 0 bases at J, with 11 bases between.

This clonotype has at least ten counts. The CDR3 spells CASTETQRGEQYF. CDR3 coding DNA: TGTGCCAGCACCGAGACCCAGCGCGGCGAGCAGTACTTC. The rearrangement links TRBV2 to TRBJ2-7; no definite D call. Per germline, CDR1 SNHLY and CDR2 FYNNEI. There are 13 residues in the CDR3. V lost 7 bases and J lost 6, with 16 bases in between.

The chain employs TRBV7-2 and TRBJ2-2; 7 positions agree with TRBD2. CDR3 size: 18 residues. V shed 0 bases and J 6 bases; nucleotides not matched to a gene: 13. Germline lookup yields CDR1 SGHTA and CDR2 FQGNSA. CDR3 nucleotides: TGTGCCAGCAGCTTAGCACTAGCGACAACTTGGGAGGCCGGGGAGCTGTTTTTT. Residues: CASSLALATTWEAGELFF.

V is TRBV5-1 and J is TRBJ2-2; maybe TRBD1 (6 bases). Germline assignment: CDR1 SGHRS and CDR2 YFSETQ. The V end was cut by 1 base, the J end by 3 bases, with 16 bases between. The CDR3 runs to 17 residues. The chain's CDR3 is CASSLNRVDPYTGELFF. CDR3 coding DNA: TGCGCCAGCAGCTTGAACAGGGTGGATCCCTACACCGGGGAGCTGTTTTTT.

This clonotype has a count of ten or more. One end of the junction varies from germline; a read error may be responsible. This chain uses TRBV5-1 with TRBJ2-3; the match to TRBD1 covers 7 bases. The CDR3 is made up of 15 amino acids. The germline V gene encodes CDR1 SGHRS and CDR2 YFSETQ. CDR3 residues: CVSSLGDRHPDTQYF. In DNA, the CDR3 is TGCGTCAGCAGCTTGGGGGACAGACACCCAGATACGCAGTATTTT.

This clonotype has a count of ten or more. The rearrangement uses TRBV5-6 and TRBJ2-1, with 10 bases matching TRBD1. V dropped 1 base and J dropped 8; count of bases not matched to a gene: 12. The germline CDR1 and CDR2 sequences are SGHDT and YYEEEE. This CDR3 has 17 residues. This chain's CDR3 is CASSLWYRDRGWYEQFF. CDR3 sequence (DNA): TGTGCCAGCAGCTTGTGGTACCGGGACAGGGGATGGTATGAGCAGTTCTTC. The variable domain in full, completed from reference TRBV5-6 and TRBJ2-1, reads DAGVTQSPTHLIKTRGQQVTLRCSPKSGHDTVSWYQQALGQGPQFIFQYYEEEERQRGNFPDRFSGHQFPNYSSELNVNALLLGDSALYLCASSLWYRDRGWYEQFFGPGTRLTVL.

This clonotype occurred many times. DNA for the CDR3: TGTGCCATCGCGGGGGGGGCCCAAGAGACCCAGTACTTC. Translating gives CAIAGGAQETQYF. This sequence joins TRBV10-3 and TRBJ2-5; the match to TRBD2 covers 9 bases. V dropped 8 bases and J dropped 1; count of bases not matched to a gene: 2. The CDR3 loop spans 13 amino acids. CDR1 and CDR2 from the germline V gene are ENHRY and SYGVKD.

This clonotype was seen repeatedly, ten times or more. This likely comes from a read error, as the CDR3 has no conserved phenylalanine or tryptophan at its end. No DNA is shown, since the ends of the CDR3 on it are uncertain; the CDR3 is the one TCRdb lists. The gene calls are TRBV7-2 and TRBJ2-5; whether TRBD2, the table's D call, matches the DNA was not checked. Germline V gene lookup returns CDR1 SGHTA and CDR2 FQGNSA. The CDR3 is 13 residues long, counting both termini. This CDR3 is CASSSGIGLAGSL.

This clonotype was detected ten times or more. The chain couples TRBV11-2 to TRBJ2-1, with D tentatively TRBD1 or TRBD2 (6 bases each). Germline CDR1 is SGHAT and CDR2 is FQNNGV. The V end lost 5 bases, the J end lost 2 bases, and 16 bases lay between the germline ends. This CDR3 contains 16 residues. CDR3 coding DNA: TGTGCCAGCAGCCCACACGTTGGGGGGCCCTACAATGAGCAGTTCTTC. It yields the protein CASSPHVGGPYNEQFF.

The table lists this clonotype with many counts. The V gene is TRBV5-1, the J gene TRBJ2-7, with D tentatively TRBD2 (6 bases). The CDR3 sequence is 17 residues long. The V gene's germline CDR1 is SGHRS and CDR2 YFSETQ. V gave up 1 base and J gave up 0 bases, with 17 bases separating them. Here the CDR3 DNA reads TGCGCCAGCAGCTTGTATTCTGGCGGGACGAGCTCCTACGAGCAGTACTTC. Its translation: CASSLYSGGTSSYEQYF.

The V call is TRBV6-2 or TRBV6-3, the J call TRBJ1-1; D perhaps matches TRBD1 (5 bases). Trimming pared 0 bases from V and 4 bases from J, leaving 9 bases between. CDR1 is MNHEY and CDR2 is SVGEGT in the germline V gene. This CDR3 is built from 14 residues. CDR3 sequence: CASSYSGEGTEAFF. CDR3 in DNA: TGTGCCAGCAGTTACTCGGGGGAAGGCACTGAAGCTTTCTTT.

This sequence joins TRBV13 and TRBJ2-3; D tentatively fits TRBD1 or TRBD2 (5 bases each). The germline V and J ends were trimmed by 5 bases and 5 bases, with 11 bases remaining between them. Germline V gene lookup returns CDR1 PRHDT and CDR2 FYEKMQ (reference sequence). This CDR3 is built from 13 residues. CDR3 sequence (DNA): TGTGCCAGCAGCCTCATGAGGGGAGATACGCAGTATTTT. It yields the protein CASSLMRGDTQYF.

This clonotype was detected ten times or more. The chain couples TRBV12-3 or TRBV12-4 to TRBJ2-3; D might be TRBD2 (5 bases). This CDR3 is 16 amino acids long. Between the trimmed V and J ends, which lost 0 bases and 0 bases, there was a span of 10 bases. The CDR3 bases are TGTGCCAGCAGTTTAGCGAGGCGGGCTAGCACAGATACGCAGTATTTT. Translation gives CASSLARRASTDTQYF.

CDR3 DNA sequence: TGTGCCACCAGCAGGGACAGGGTCTCCTACGAGCAGTACTTC. Protein product: CATSRDRVSYEQYF. The chain employs TRBV15 and TRBJ2-7; 8 nucleotides line up with TRBD1. CDR3 size: 14 residues. V lost 3 bases to trimming and J lost 0 bases; unmatched junction nucleotides: 1. Per germline, CDR1 LNHNV and CDR2 YYDKDF (reference sequence).

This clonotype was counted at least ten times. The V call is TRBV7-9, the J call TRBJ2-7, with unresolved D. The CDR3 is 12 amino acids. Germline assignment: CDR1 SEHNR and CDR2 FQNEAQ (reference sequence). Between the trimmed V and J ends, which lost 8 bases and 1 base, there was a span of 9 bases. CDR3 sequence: CASGDVSYEQYF. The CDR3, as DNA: TGTGCCAGCGGAGACGTTTCCTACGAGCAGTACTTC.